This T cell receptor (beta chain) is from a study of spatial heterogeneity in lung cancer. Study-level results: Intratumoral expanded alpha and beta TCR counts were found to track tumor mutation counts.

By proportion, this clonotype is medium-sized (0.01 to 0.1%). Its antigen is as yet unknown. This beta chain lies outside the target of a library built for alpha chains; its clone size means little. The CDR3 totals 13 residues. Germline loops: CDR1 SGHRS, CDR2 YFSETQ. V shed 5 bases and J shed 4 bases, with 11 bases lying between them. TCRdb reprocessed the 5' RACE reads with MiXCR, giving one entry per CDR3 protein. In the table there are around 8,000 distinct CDR3 sequences, about 7.7% of which are singletons. Time point reported: sample taken at primary tumor resection. This chain joins TRBV5-1 and TRBJ2-3; no definite D call. The sample was lung tumor tissue, taken at surgery. The TCR comes from a male donor with early-stage non-small cell lung cancer. The CDR3 here is CASRPSRADTQYF. The DNA for the CDR3 is TGCGCCAGCAGGCCCTCCCGGGCAGATACGCAGTATTTT.